The entry below gives a single T cell receptor (beta chain) sequence along with its context. Germline-derived CDR1 and CDR2 are MDHEN and SYDVKM. V lost 5 bases and J 2 bases, leaving 16 bases between the germline ends. This CDR3 has 16 residues. In the source study's methods: Amplification with reference gene primers provided the estimates of nucleated cell counts. This table comes from immunoSEQ multiplex PCR, and its TCRdb copy is limited to in-frame clones, with some not included. V, J and clone size are those of that table, while D and trimming were read from the DNA. The table has under 200,000 clones, around 85% seen once. The sample originates from a study of blood T cell repertoires in COVID-19. Overall study: Acute and convalescent COVID-19 samples came from the United States, Italy and Spain. T cells, B-cell-depleted T cells, or PBMCs supplied cDNA or gDNA.

During active infection, Seattle patients enrolled and were then monitored through disease. The chain has TRBV28 and TRBJ1-5, with D perhaps matching TRBD1 (6 bases). The sequenced sample consisted of peripheral blood. This receptor was obtained from a man between 60 and 75 years old with COVID-19, enrolled during active disease. In nucleotides, the CDR3 is TGTGCCAGCAGTACTTTTGGGGGCCGAGGCAATCAGCCCCAGCATTTT. Residues: CASSTFGGRGNQPQHF.